These T cell receptor beta chains were read from a single sample in a study of T cells in Graves' hyperthyroidism and ophthalmopathy. Each CDR3 protein gets one entry after TCRdb re-called the multiplex PCR reads with MiXCR. The data show about 610,000 distinct CDR3 sequences, about 16% seen once. Sequencing was done on a sample of blood. These receptors all stem from a middle-aged woman with Graves' ophthalmopathy. Each CDR3 is given with its conserved first and last residue. The D gene is left open where the match is weak. Clone size, where shown, is once, few, many, or a class for clones that have expanded.

>TRBJ2-7|TRBD1|TRBV12-3/TRBV12-4|-
CASSFFGTGQYEQYF
TGTGCCAGCAGTTTCTTTGGGACAGGGCAATACGAGCAGTACTTC
>TRBJ1-1|-|TRBV11-2|many
CASSFLNTEAFF
TGTGCCAGCAGCTTCTTAAACACTGAAGCTTTCTTT
>TRBJ2-1|-|TRBV12-5|many
CASGDLYNEQFF
TGTGCTAGTGGGGACTTATACAATGAGCAGTTCTTC
>TRBJ1-3|-|TRBV29-1|-
CSVYVQSSGNTIYF
TGCAGCGTCTACGTACAGAGCTCTGGAAACACCATATATTTT
>TRBJ1-1|-|TRBV30|many
CAWTLQAMNTEAFF
TGTGCCTGGACTCTACAGGCCATGAACACTGAAGCTTTCTTT
>TRBJ2-7|TRBD1|TRBV27|-
CASSFSDRGYEQYF
TGTGCCAGCAGTTTTTCGGACAGGGGCTACGAGCAGTACTTC
>TRBJ1-1|-|TRBV5-1|many
CASSSSGSWAEAFF
TGCGCCAGCAGCTCGTCGGGGAGTTGGGCTGAAGCTTTCTTT
>TRBJ1-4|-|TRBV2|-
CASRASRSNEKLFF
TGTGCCAGCAGGGCCAGCAGAAGTAATGAAAAACTGTTTTTT
>TRBJ1-6|-|TRBV20-1|-
CSARGHDRQDSPLHF
TGCAGTGCTAGGGGCCACGACCGGCAGGATTCACCCCTCCACTTT
>TRBJ1-1|-|TRBV5-1|few
CASSLVASALNTEAFF
TGCGCCAGCAGCTTGGTTGCATCGGCGCTGAACACTGAAGCTTTCTTT
>TRBJ2-7|-|TRBV2|many
CASTRGPFSGTGNSYEQYF
TGTGCCAGCACCCGGGGGCCTTTTTCCGGGACGGGAAACTCCTACGAGCAGTACTTC
>TRBJ2-1|TRBD2|TRBV6-2/TRBV6-3|many
CASSDLAGGSFGNEQFF
TGTGCCAGCAGCGATCTAGCGGGGGGGAGCTTTGGGAATGAGCAGTTCTTC
>TRBJ1-6|TRBD1|TRBV3-1|-
CASSHWTGSSPQDSPLHF
TGTGCCAGCAGCCACTGGACAGGGAGTAGCCCCCAAGACTCACCCCTCCACTTT
>TRBJ1-5|-|TRBV5-1|many
CASSPGVRDNQPQHF
TGCGCCAGCAGCCCGGGTGTGAGGGACAATCAGCCCCAGCATTTT
>TRBJ2-7|-|TRBV20-1|-
CSAPPRSDYEQYF
TGCAGTGCCCCGCCGCGTTCCGATTACGAGCAGTACTTC
>TRBJ1-4|-|TRBV20-1|few
CSVLGGEKLFF
TGCAGTGTTCTGGGGGGTGAAAAACTGTTTTTT
>TRBJ2-7|-|TRBV6-2/TRBV6-3|-
CASSGASVYEQYF
TGTGCCAGCAGCGGTGCCTCAGTATACGAGCAGTACTTC
>TRBJ2-3|-|TRBV18|many
CASSPRTLSTDTQYF
TGTGCCAGCTCACCAAGGACACTCAGCACAGATACGCAGTATTTT
>TRBJ1-5|TRBD1|TRBV7-9|few
CASSETGSFGQPQHF
TGTGCCAGCAGCGAGACAGGGTCTTTTGGACAGCCCCAGCATTTT
>TRBJ2-2|-|TRBV2|-
CASSEQRLRGAGELFF
TGTGCCAGCAGTGAACAGCGCCTCCGGGGCGCCGGGGAGCTGTTTTTT
>TRBJ1-1|TRBD1|TRBV10-3|few
CAISEGQGDGTEAFF
TGTGCCATCAGTGAAGGACAGGGGGACGGCACTGAAGCTTTCTTT
>TRBJ1-1|-|TRBV9|-
CASSVGQVMNTEAFF
TGTGCCAGCAGCGTAGGACAGGTTATGAACACTGAAGCTTTCTTT
>TRBJ2-7|TRBD1|TRBV28|many
CASRRQGANFEQYF
TGTGCCAGCAGAAGACAGGGGGCGAACTTCGAGCAGTACTTC
>TRBJ1-3|-|TRBV11-2|few
CASSSQDRSGNTIYF
TGTGCCAGCAGCTCTCAGGACAGATCTGGAAACACCATATATTTT
>TRBJ2-1|TRBD2|TRBV2|many
CASRRLAVYNEQFF
TGTGCCAGCAGGCGGCTAGCGGTATACAATGAGCAGTTCTTC
>TRBJ2-2|TRBD1|TRBV27|-
CASSYRRGQGNTGELFF
TGTGCCAGCAGTTACCGTAGGGGACAGGGAAACACCGGGGAGCTGTTTTTT
>TRBJ2-2|TRBD2|TRBV12-3/TRBV12-4|many
CASRPSGRSDPGELFF
TGTGCCAGCAGACCCAGCGGGAGGTCTGACCCCGGGGAGCTGTTTTTT
>TRBJ2-1|-|TRBV18|many
CASSQFRDNEQFF
TGTGCCAGCTCACAATTCCGAGACAATGAGCAGTTCTTC
>TRBJ1-2|-|TRBV5-1|-
CASSGLWGYTF
TGCGCCAGCAGCGGACTCTGGGGCTACACCTTC
>TRBJ1-1|-|TRBV28|few
CASLPNTEAFF
TGTGCCAGCCTGCCGAACACTGAAGCTTTCTTT
>TRBJ1-3|-|TRBV2|-
CASSEIGSGNTIYF
TGTGCCAGCAGTGAGATAGGGTCTGGAAACACCATATATTTT
>TRBJ2-3|TRBD2|TRBV6-1|many
CASSEAVSSGRTDTQYF
TGTGCCAGCAGTGAAGCGGTCTCTAGCGGGAGGACAGATACGCAGTATTTT
>TRBJ2-2|-|TRBV28|many
CASSFRNQGGKDTGELFF
TGTGCCAGCAGTTTCCGCAATCAAGGGGGAAAGGACACCGGGGAGCTGTTTTTT
>TRBJ2-2|-|TRBV12-3/TRBV12-4|many
CASSLASLNTGELFF
TGTGCCAGCAGTTTGGCTAGCTTGAACACCGGGGAGCTGTTTTTT
>TRBJ2-1|TRBD2|TRBV11-2|many
CASSLRGTTVRSSYNEQFF
TGTGCCAGCAGCTTGAGAGGGACTACGGTCCGAAGCTCCTACAATGAGCAGTTCTTC
>TRBJ2-7|-|TRBV10-3|-
CATQSGLTYEQYF
TGTGCCACCCAATCGGGTCTAACCTACGAGCAGTACTTC
>TRBJ2-5|TRBD2|TRBV7-2|many
CASSLGSGGLQETQYF
TGTGCCAGCAGCTTAGGTAGCGGGGGGTTACAAGAGACCCAGTACTTC
>TRBJ2-7|-|TRBV20-1|many
CSASTGLAYEQYF
TGCAGTGCTAGTACAGGGCTCGCCTACGAGCAGTACTTC
>TRBJ1-1|-|TRBV18|-
CATLLQENTEAFF
TGTGCCACGCTGTTACAGGAGAACACTGAAGCTTTCTTT
>TRBJ2-5|-|TRBV4-1|-
CASSQRAGETQYF
TGCGCCAGCAGCCAAAGGGCAGGGGAGACCCAGTACTTC
>TRBJ1-5|TRBD1|TRBV24-1|many
CATSDTRQGSQPQHF
TGTGCCACCAGTGATACACGACAGGGTAGCCAGCCCCAGCATTTT
>TRBJ2-7|-|TRBV20-1|-
CSARSTYYEQYF
TGCAGTGCTAGGTCTACCTACTACGAGCAGTACTTC
>TRBJ1-6|-|TRBV20-1|many
CSASQGRYNSPLHF
TGCAGTGCTAGTCAGGGGCGGTATAATTCACCCCTCCACTTT
>TRBJ2-1|-|TRBV6-1|once
CAGSRGVDEQFF
TGTGCCGGCAGCCGTGGAGTCGATGAGCAGTTCTTC
>TRBJ2-1|-|TRBV20-1|many
CSARDGVRWRLYNEQFF
TGCAGTGCTAGAGATGGGGTGCGGTGGAGACTTTACAATGAGCAGTTCTTC
>TRBJ2-5|-|TRBV2|many
CASTEVSQETQYF
TGTGCCAGCACGGAGGTCTCCCAAGAGACCCAGTACTTC
>TRBJ1-5|-|TRBV12-3/TRBV12-4|many
CASSTQDQPQHF
TGTGCCAGCAGTACACAGGATCAGCCCCAGCATTTT
>TRBJ2-3|TRBD2|TRBV3-1|many
CASSRGTPSGGAVGTQYF
TGTGCCAGCAGCCGCGGAACCCCTAGCGGGGGGGCCGTGGGTACGCAGTATTTT
>TRBJ2-1|-|TRBV6-1|few
CATYTPGGGRRYGSNEQFF
TGTGCCACGTACACCCCGGGGGGCGGGAGAAGGTACGGTAGCAATGAGCAGTTCTTC
>TRBJ1-4|-|TRBV18|many
CASSPVGGTNEKLFF
TGTGCCAGCTCACCGGTGGGGGGAACTAATGAAAAACTGTTTTTT
>TRBJ1-1|-|TRBV6-2/TRBV6-3|many
CASNTGAKAFF
TGTGCCAGCAACACCGGGGCGAAAGCTTTCTTT
>TRBJ2-1|-|TRBV6-1|many
CASSELLGSAYNEQFF
TGTGCCAGCAGTGAGCTCCTGGGGAGTGCCTACAATGAGCAGTTCTTC
>TRBJ1-1|-|TRBV12-3/TRBV12-4|many
CASRSGLAEAFF
TGTGCCAGCAGATCAGGTTTGGCTGAAGCTTTCTTT
>TRBJ1-1|TRBD1|TRBV5-4|many
CASSLGLHRTGGKVGRTEAFF
TGTGCCAGCAGCCTCGGACTGCACAGGACAGGGGGCAAGGTTGGAAGGACTGAAGCTTTCTTT
>TRBJ1-1|TRBD1|TRBV11-2|-
CASGQGSTEAFF
TGTGCCAGCGGACAGGGATCCACTGAAGCTTTCTTT